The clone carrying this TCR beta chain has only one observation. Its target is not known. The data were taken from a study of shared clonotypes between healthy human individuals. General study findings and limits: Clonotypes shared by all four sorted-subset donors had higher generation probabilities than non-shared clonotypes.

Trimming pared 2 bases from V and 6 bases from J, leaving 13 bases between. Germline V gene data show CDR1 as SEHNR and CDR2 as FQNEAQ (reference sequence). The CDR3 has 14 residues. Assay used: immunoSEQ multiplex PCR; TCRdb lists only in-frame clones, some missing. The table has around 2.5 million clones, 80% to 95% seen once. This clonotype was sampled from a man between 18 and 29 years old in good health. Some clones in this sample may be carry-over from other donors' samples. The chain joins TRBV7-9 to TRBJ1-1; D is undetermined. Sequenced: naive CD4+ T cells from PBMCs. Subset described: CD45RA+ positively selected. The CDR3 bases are TGTGCCAGCAGCTTAATCCAGTCAGGCGCTGAAGCTTTCTTT. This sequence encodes CASSLIQSGAEAFF.